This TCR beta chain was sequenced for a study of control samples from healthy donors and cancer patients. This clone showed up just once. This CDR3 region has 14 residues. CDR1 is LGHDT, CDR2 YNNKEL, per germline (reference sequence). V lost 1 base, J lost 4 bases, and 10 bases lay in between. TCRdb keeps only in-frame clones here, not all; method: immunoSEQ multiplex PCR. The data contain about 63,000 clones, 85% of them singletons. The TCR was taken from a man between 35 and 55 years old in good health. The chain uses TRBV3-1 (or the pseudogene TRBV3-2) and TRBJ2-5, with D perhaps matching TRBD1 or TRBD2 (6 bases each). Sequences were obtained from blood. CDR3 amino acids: CASSQGGGRETQYF. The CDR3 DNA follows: TGTGCCAGCAGCCAAGGAGGGGGGCGAGAGACCCAGTACTTC.